Listed here is a single TCR beta chain. The junction had 10 bases not matched to a gene; V was cut back by 4 bases and J by 6 bases. The length of the CDR3 is 16 residues. Germline CDR1 MRHNA, CDR2 SNTAGT. The entry originates in a study of shared clonotypes between healthy human individuals. The data were produced by immunoSEQ multiplex PCR, yet TCRdb's version contains in-frame clones alone and is incomplete. Among about 2.5 million clones listed, approximately 90% were seen once. The chain uses TRBV6-4 and TRBJ2-1; TRBD1 matches 9 bases. Sample: naive CD4+ T cells from PBMCs. Indicated subset: CD45RA+ positively selected. The TCR was taken from a young man in good health. Some clones in this sample may be carry-over from other donors' samples. CDR3 DNA sequence: TGTGCCAGCAGTGCGTATCATGGGACAGGGTTCAATGAGCAGTTCTTC. Its translation: CASSAYHGTGFNEQFF.